Listed here are 28 T cell receptor beta chains from one sample, sequenced in a study of early T cells in non-severe SARS-CoV-2 infection. TCRdb independently ran MiXCR on the 5' RACE reads; one entry per CDR3 protein. The repertoire includes some 59,000 distinct CDR3 sequences, over 7% of them detected once, and about 20% sits in the top ten. Input material: whole blood. The receptors here all came from an adult who was a healthcare worker with PCR-confirmed SARS-CoV-2 infection or an uninfected control (not recorded which).

Ten or more counts support this clonotype. The chain joins TRBV20-1 to TRBJ2-5; D remains ambiguous. The CDR3 totals 16 residues. Germline V gives CDR1 DFQATT, CDR2 SNEGSKA (reference sequence). With 3 bases removed from V and 5 bases from J, the gap between germline ends came to 22 bases. In DNA, the CDR3 is TGCAGTGCTAGTGCCTTGGCCGGGCCACGATTGGAGACCCAGTACTTC. It yields the protein CSASALAGPRLETQYF.

This clonotype was found many times. The chain is built from TRBV12-3 or TRBV12-4 and TRBJ1-1; possible D gene TRBD1, 6 bases. This CDR3 is built from 13 residues. The V gene lost 5 bases and the J gene lost 13 bases, with 20 bases spanning the gap. This CDR3 reads CASSTDVPLRGFF. Written as DNA, the CDR3 is TGTGCCAGCAGTACGGACGTCCCCCTCAGGGGTTTCTTT.

This rearrangement joins TRBV6-1 to TRBJ2-2; 8 bases fit TRBD2. The CDR3 runs 13 residues. V was clipped by 6 bases and J by 6 bases; unmatched bases: 3. CDR1 and CDR2 (germline): MNHNS, SASEGT. DNA for the CDR3: TGTGCCAGCAGAGCGGGGGAGCCCGGGGAGCTGTTTTTT. It translates to CASRAGEPGELFF.

This clonotype was counted a few times. The chain couples TRBV7-8 to TRBJ1-4; a weak D match, TRBD1 (5 bases). Trimming took 5 bases from V and 8 from J, leaving 12 bases between them. The CDR3 loop spans 13 amino acids. Per germline, CDR1 SGHVS and CDR2 FQNEAQ. The CDR3 nucleotides are TGTGCCAGCAGCGGTGGGCGGGGGGAAAAACTGTTTTTT. It translates to CASSGGRGEKLFF.

This clonotype was observed a few times. The chain links TRBV4-1 to TRBJ2-3, with 13 bases matching TRBD2. The germline V gene encodes CDR1 MGHRA and CDR2 YSYEKL. The V segment lost 3 bases and the J segment 4 bases; nucleotides outside the gene matches: 7. CDR3 size: 17 residues. The CDR3 nucleotides are TGCGCCAGCAGCCAGCCCCGACTAGCGGGGGGAGCAGATACGCAGTATTTT. Translating it yields CASSQPRLAGGADTQYF.

This chain uses TRBV12-3 or TRBV12-4 with TRBJ1-2; 8 positions agree with TRBD1. The CDR3 contains 14 residues. The J segment lost 8 bases and the V segment lost 2 bases, leaving 7 bases of the junction unmatched. CDR3 region: CASSLTWTGRGYTF. CDR3 in DNA: TGTGCCAGCAGTTTAACATGGACAGGGAGAGGCTACACCTTC.

The genes are TRBV6-6 and TRBJ2-6, with D hard to call. Trimming shortened V by 6 bases and J by 0 bases, and 9 bases separated the two germline ends. The CDR3 is made up of 15 amino acids. The germline gives CDR1 MNHNY, CDR2 SVGAGI (reference sequence). The CDR3 loop reads CASSSLFSGANVLTF. The CDR3 coding sequence is TGTGCCAGCAGCTCCCTGTTCTCTGGGGCCAACGTCCTGACTTTC.

This clonotype occurred a few times. V is TRBV12-3 or TRBV12-4 and J is TRBJ1-6; a possible D gene is TRBD1 (6 bases). The CDR3 is 13 residues long. V was shortened by 3 bases and J by 7 bases, with 7 bases between the two germline ends. CDR3 nucleotide sequence: TGTGCCAGCAGTTTTACAGGGAATTCACCCCTCCACTTT. Translation: CASSFTGNSPLHF.

This chain connects TRBV29-1 to TRBJ2-1; D might be TRBD1 or TRBD2, each matching 6 bases. The CDR3 extends over 11 amino acids. Trimming stripped 7 bases from V and 6 bases from J, with 10 bases between. From germline, CDR1 is SQVTM and CDR2 ANQGSEA. CDR3 loop: CSGRDTNEQFF. The CDR3 coding sequence is TGCAGCGGGCGGGACACCAATGAGCAGTTCTTC.

This clonotype was counted between two and nine times. The chain joins TRBV6-1 to TRBJ1-2; D not resolved. Germline V gives CDR1 MNHNS, CDR2 SASEGT. CDR3 size: 15 residues. The V end lost 1 base, the J end lost 0 bases, and 9 bases lay between the germline ends. The CDR3 DNA reads TGTGCCAGCAGTGAAGGATGGGCAACTAACTATGGCTACACCTTC. Amino acids: CASSEGWATNYGYTF.

This clonotype was counted between two and nine times. V usage is TRBV29-1 and J usage is TRBJ2-7; 7 nucleotides agree with TRBD2. This CDR3 has 11 amino acids. The germline V gene has CDR1 SQVTM and CDR2 ANQGSEA. The DNA for the CDR3 is TGCGGCGGGAGCGACTCCTACGAGCAGTACTTC. Amino acid sequence: CGGSDSYEQYF.

This clonotype was seen repeatedly, ten times or more. The V gene is TRBV7-9, the J gene TRBJ2-1, with 7 bases aligning to TRBD1. The germline V gene has CDR1 SEHNR and CDR2 FQNEAQ (reference sequence). The CDR3 contains 12 residues. V trimming: 5 bases; J trimming: 15 bases; junction bases outside the gene matches: 10. The CDR3 loop reads CASSATGDSRFF. CDR3 coding DNA: TGTGCCAGCAGCGCCACAGGGGATTCGAGGTTCTTC.

This clonotype was counted a few times. V gene TRBV3-1 combines with J gene TRBJ2-3; 8 bases align to TRBD1. Trimming removed 4 bases from V and 6 bases from J; junction bases left unmatched: 9. The CDR3 covers 15 residues. CDR1 and CDR2 from the germline V gene are LGHDT and YNNKEL (reference sequence). CDR3 in DNA: TGTGCCAGCAGCCCAACCGGAGACAGGGGTGATACGCAGTATTTT. Translating it yields CASSPTGDRGDTQYF.

This clonotype was counted at least ten times. The gene calls are TRBV29-1 and TRBJ1-2; maybe TRBD1 (5 bases). Trimming pared 3 bases from V and 8 bases from J, leaving 10 bases between. This CDR3 contains 11 residues. The germline V gene has CDR1 SQVTM and CDR2 ANQGSEA. CDR3 region: CSVDPGDGYTF. The CDR3 DNA follows: TGCAGCGTTGATCCGGGGGACGGCTACACCTTC.

This sequence joins TRBV15 and TRBJ2-2, with D perhaps TRBD1 (6 bases). Trimming took off 4 bases at V and 4 bases at J, with 16 bases between the two ends. CDR1 is LNHNV and CDR2 is YYDKDF in the germline V gene (reference sequence). This CDR3 has 16 amino acids. The CDR3 loop is CATSTPWDTSTGELFF. DNA of the CDR3: TGTGCCACCAGCACCCCATGGGACACATCCACCGGGGAGCTGTTTTTT.

This clonotype was seen repeatedly, ten times or more. The chain couples TRBV7-9 to TRBJ2-1, with D perhaps matching TRBD1 (5 bases). The germline V gene has CDR1 SEHNR and CDR2 FQNEAQ (reference sequence). This CDR3 is built from 15 residues. V lost 7 bases and J lost 0, with 13 bases in between. The CDR3 sequence: CASMKGLSSYNEQFF. Here the CDR3 DNA reads TGTGCCAGCATGAAGGGGCTCAGCTCCTACAATGAGCAGTTCTTC.

This clonotype was picked up many times. The CDR3 spells CASSRTSGVSTDTQYF. The CDR3 DNA is TGTGCCAGCAGTCGGACTAGCGGCGTTAGCACAGATACGCAGTATTTT. The gene calls are TRBV12-3 or TRBV12-4 and TRBJ2-3; 10 bases match TRBD2. The CDR3 length is 16 residues. The V gene end was trimmed by 5 bases and the J gene end by 0 bases; junction bases not matched to a gene: 5.

This clonotype was seen a handful of times. V usage is TRBV12-5 and J usage is TRBJ1-3; the D gene is possibly TRBD1 (5 bases). The germline V gene has CDR1 LGHNT and CDR2 FRNRAP. Trimming removed 5 bases at V and 5 bases at J, with 13 bases between. This CDR3 region has 14 residues. The CDR3 loop is CASGPPGGRNTIYF. The CDR3 nucleotides are TGTGCTAGTGGTCCCCCGGGGGGGAGAAACACCATATATTTT.

This clonotype was picked up a small number of times. This rearrangement joins TRBV3-1 to TRBJ2-5, with D unresolved. Trimming left V 3 bases short and J 9 bases short, with 11 bases between. There are 12 residues in the CDR3. Per germline, CDR1 LGHDT and CDR2 YNNKEL (reference sequence). This CDR3 is CASSHTAPSQYF. The CDR3 DNA is TGTGCCAGCAGCCACACCGCCCCCTCCCAGTACTTC.

This clonotype was seen only a few times. V and J are TRBV7-2 and TRBJ1-2; D not resolved. CDR3 length: 15 residues. Germline assignment: CDR1 SGHTA and CDR2 FQGNSA. Between the trimmed V and J ends, which lost 6 bases and 7 bases, there was a span of 21 bases. The DNA for the CDR3 is TGTGCCAGCAGACAAAACCCGGGCTCGGGGTCTGGCTACACCTTC. As protein: CASRQNPGSGSGYTF.

The sample holds a few counts of this clonotype. The V and J genes are TRBV4-1 and TRBJ2-1; D gene uncertain. V lost 1 base and J 0 bases, leaving 4 bases between the germline ends. CDR3 length equals 14 residues. Per the germline V gene, CDR1 is MGHRA and CDR2 is YSYEKL. CDR3 amino acids: CASSQGDSYNEQFF. The CDR3 coding sequence is TGCGCCAGCAGCCAAGGCGACTCCTACAATGAGCAGTTCTTC.

This chain connects TRBV5-6 to TRBJ1-1; D gene ambiguous. Germline V gene data show CDR1 as SGHDT and CDR2 as YYEEEE. The length of the CDR3 is 13 residues. Between the trimmed V and J ends, which lost 5 bases and 0 bases, there was a span of 8 bases. The chain's CDR3 is CASRHRMNTEAFF. CDR3 nucleotide sequence: TGTGCCAGCAGGCATAGGATGAACACTGAAGCTTTCTTT.

This clonotype was recorded many times. The chain links TRBV12-5 to TRBJ1-1; TRBD1 is a possible D gene (6 bases). The germline V gene has CDR1 LGHNT and CDR2 FRNRAP. The CDR3 has 15 amino acids. The ends were cut back, 0 bases at V and 5 bases at J, with 13 bases in the middle. DNA for the CDR3: TGTGCTAGTGGTTTGGTTCTCCAGGGGCAAACTGAAGCTTTCTTT. This encodes CASGLVLQGQTEAFF.

This clonotype was seen repeatedly, ten times or more. The rearrangement uses TRBV12-3 or TRBV12-4 and TRBJ1-1, with D possibly matching TRBD1 (5 bases). Trimming removed 4 bases from V and 11 bases from J, with 14 bases in between. The CDR3 loop spans 12 amino acids. CDR3 in amino acids: CASSSGGESAFF. The CDR3 DNA sequence: TGTGCCAGCAGTTCGGGGGGGGAGTCGGCTTTCTTT.

The V gene is TRBV5-4, the J gene TRBJ1-2; the D gene is possibly TRBD1 (5 bases). The CDR3 is 14 amino acids. Deletions cut 4 bases from V and 3 bases from J, with 13 bases between. Germline-derived CDR1 and CDR2 are SGHNT and YYREEE (reference sequence). CDR3 sequence (DNA): TGTGCCAGCAGCCCAGAGGGGAACTACTATGGCTACACCTTC. As protein: CASSPEGNYYGYTF. The full variable domain, with the rest looked up from reference TRBV5-4 and TRBJ1-2, is ETGVTQSPTHLIKTRGQQVTLRCSSQSGHNTVSWYQQALGQGPQFIFQYYREEENGRGNFPPRFSGLQFPNYSSELNVNALELDDSALYLCASSPEGNYYGYTFGSGTRLTVV.

V is TRBV12-3 or TRBV12-4 and J is TRBJ2-6, with 8 bases lining up with TRBD1. This CDR3 region has 16 residues. V was clipped by 1 base and J by 3 bases; unmatched bases: 2. The CDR3 nucleotides are TGTGCCAGCAGTTTAGGGACAGGGATTGGGGCCAACGTCCTGACTTTC. Amino acids: CASSLGTGIGANVLTF.

This clonotype was counted a few times. The V call is TRBV7-9, the J call TRBJ1-5; D is unclear. CDR1 and CDR2 from the germline V gene are SEHNR and FQNEAQ (reference sequence). V was shortened by 5 bases and J by 3 bases, with 8 bases between the two germline ends. The CDR3 covers 13 residues. The CDR3 reads CASSPRNNQPQHF. The CDR3 DNA reads TGTGCCAGCAGCCCCAGGAACAATCAGCCCCAGCATTTT. Full variable domain (missing parts from reference TRBV7-9 and TRBJ1-5): DTGVSQNPRHKITKRGQNVTFRCDPISEHNRLYWYRQTLGQGPEFLTYFQNEAQLEKSRLLSDRFSAERPKGSFSTLEIQRTEQGDSAMYLCASSPRNNQPQHFGDGTRLSIL.

There are many counts of this clonotype. The CDR3 coding sequence is TGTGCCAGCAGCTTAAGACGGGGCGCCGGGGAGCTGTTTTTT. Its translation: CASSLRRGAGELFF. V gene TRBV7-3 combines with J gene TRBJ2-2, with D perhaps given as TRBD1 or TRBD2 (5 bases each). This CDR3 has 14 residues. CDR1 is SGHTA and CDR2 is FQGTGA in the germline V gene. Trimming removed 1 base from V and 6 bases from J, with 9 bases in between.